This T cell receptor beta chain was observed in a study of early T cells in non-severe SARS-CoV-2 infection. Study at large: Sequencing of unsorted whole blood was done on bulk RNA, leaving chains unpaired.

Individually, cDNA molecules had unique molecular identifiers attached to them. TCRdb re-called the 5' RACE reads through MiXCR, storing one row per CDR3 protein. The repertoire holds some 61,000 distinct CDR3 sequences, with roughly a tenth as singletons. In its sample, this clonotype was seen many times. Its specificity is unknown. Notes on the study in general: The study's VDJdb matching favored anti-spike CD8 responses and missed private and CD4 specificities.

The sequence came from an adult who was a healthcare worker with PCR-confirmed SARS-CoV-2 infection or an uninfected control (not recorded which). Sequenced sample: whole blood.

CDR3 in amino acids: CASSVGGRMNEKLFF. The CDR3 coding sequence is TGTGCCAGCAGCGTTGGTGGACGGATGAATGAAAAACTGTTTTTT. J is TRBJ1-4 and V is TRBV9; no reliable D call. Trimming took 2 bases from V and 5 from J, leaving 13 bases between them. The CDR3 has 15 residues. Germline V CDR1 and CDR2: SGDLS, YYNGEE.